Following are 25 T cell receptor beta chains from one sample sequenced in a study of blood T cell repertoires in COVID-19. Method: immunoSEQ multiplex PCR; TCRdb's copy keeps in-frame clones and lacks some. The table lists 250,000 to 350,000 clones, 80% to 90% of them singletons. The sequenced material came from PBMCs or T cells enriched from blood (not recorded which). The origin of the receptors is a woman in her 30s who had recovered from COVID-19.

The J gene is TRBJ2-7, the V gene TRBV27; TRBD2 matches 11 bases. The germline CDR1 and CDR2 sequences are MNHEY and SMNVEV (reference sequence). The ends lost 7 bases at V and 7 bases at J; junction bases unmatched: 9. The CDR3 contains 14 residues. CDR3 sequence: CASTALAGVGEQYF. The CDR3, as DNA: TGTGCCAGCACCGCACTAGCGGGAGTGGGAGAGCAGTACTTC.

The chain uses TRBV21-1 and TRBJ1-5; TRBD1 is taken as the D call from the table, unchecked against the DNA. TRBV21-1 is assigned pseudogene status. The CDR3 has 17 amino acids. CDR3 coding DNA: TGTGCCAGCAGCAAAGAAAAGGTCAGGGATACAGGACAGCCCCAGCATTTT. It translates to CASSKEKVRDTGQPQHF.

This clone was detected ten times or more. This chain uses TRBV19 with TRBJ1-4; D not resolved. The CDR3 runs 12 residues. Germline V CDR1 and CDR2: LNHDA, SQIVND (reference sequence). Trimming left V 5 bases short and J 5 bases short, with 6 bases between. The CDR3 coding sequence is TGTGCCAGTAGTTTACTGAATGAAAAACTGTTTTTT. It encodes CASSLLNEKLFF. Combining the CDR3 with reference TRBV19 and TRBJ1-4 gives the whole variable domain DGGITQSPKYLFRKEGQNVTLSCEQNLNHDAMYWYRQDPGQGLRLIYYSQIVNDFQKGDIAEGYSVSREKKESFPLTVTSAQKNPTAFYLCASSLLNEKLFFGSGTQLSVL.

This sequence joins TRBV19 and TRBJ1-1; 7 nucleotides align to TRBD1. The junction had 3 bases not matched to a gene; V was cut back by 7 bases and J by 1 base. Germline V lookup: CDR1 LNHDA, CDR2 SQIVND (reference sequence). The CDR3 is made up of 13 amino acids. DNA of the CDR3: TGTGCCAGTAAGACAGGGCGGAACACTGAAGCTTTCTTT. Translated: CASKTGRNTEAFF.

The chain employs TRBV19 and TRBJ2-7, with 9 bases aligning to TRBD1. The CDR3 has 15 residues. The germline gives CDR1 LNHDA, CDR2 SQIVND (reference sequence). The junction had 12 bases not matched to a gene; V was cut back by 6 bases and J by 6 bases. CDR3 DNA sequence: TGTGCCAGTAGAAGTCTACAGGGGGCAGTTTCCGAGCAGTACTTC. This encodes CASRSLQGAVSEQYF.

The J gene is TRBJ2-2, the V gene TRBV7-3; 12 bases fit TRBD2. The length of the CDR3 is 17 residues. V was pared by 2 bases and J by 1 base, with 2 bases of the junction left unmatched. CDR1 is SGHTA and CDR2 is FQGTGA in the germline V gene. The CDR3 region is CASSLLAGGMNTGELFF. Here the CDR3 DNA reads TGTGCCAGCAGCTTACTAGCGGGAGGGATGAACACCGGGGAGCTGTTTTTT.

This clone was detected a few times. The chain links TRBV5-4 to TRBJ1-1; D gene ambiguous. CDR3 length: 14 amino acids. From germline, CDR1 is SGHNT and CDR2 YYREEE (reference sequence). The V end was cut by 0 bases, the J end by 1 base, with 7 bases between. Here the CDR3 DNA reads TGTGCCAGCAGCTTGGCCGGTAGGAACACTGAAGCTTTCTTT. Translating gives CASSLAGRNTEAFF. Filled out from reference TRBV5-4 and TRBJ1-1, the complete variable domain reads ETGVTQSPTHLIKTRGQQVTLRCSSQSGHNTVSWYQQALGQGPQFIFQYYREEENGRGNFPPRFSGLQFPNYSSELNVNALELDDSALYLCASSLAGRNTEAFFGQGTRLTVV.

The rearrangement uses TRBV5-1 and TRBJ2-2; 7 positions agree with TRBD1. Per the germline V gene, CDR1 is SGHRS and CDR2 is YFSETQ. The V gene end was trimmed by 0 bases and the J gene end by 6 bases; junction bases not matched to a gene: 11. CDR3 length: 17 residues. CDR3 nucleotides: TGCGCCAGCAGCTTGGTCCCCGACAGGGTATTATCCGGGGAGCTGTTTTTT. Translated, it gives CASSLVPDRVLSGELFF.

V is TRBV7-9 and J is TRBJ1-2; 8 positions match TRBD1. The CDR3 runs 13 residues. Germline CDR1 SEHNR, CDR2 FQNEAQ (reference sequence). V shed 7 bases and J 8 bases; nucleotides not matched to a gene: 9. Here the CDR3 reads CASKPGQARGYTF. The CDR3 DNA reads as TGTGCCAGCAAGCCGGGACAGGCAAGGGGCTACACCTTC.

V usage is TRBV11-2 and J usage is TRBJ1-2, with a tentative D call TRBD1 (5 bases). Trimming shortened V by 10 bases and J by 0 bases, and 15 bases separated the two germline ends. Germline V gene lookup returns CDR1 SGHAT and CDR2 FQNNGV. This CDR3 has 14 amino acids. The chain's CDR3 is CAMGGTVSNYGYTF. Written as DNA, the CDR3 is TGTGCCATGGGGGGGACGGTTTCTAACTATGGCTACACCTTC.

This sequence joins TRBV24-1 and TRBJ2-5, with a weak D call TRBD2 (7 bases). The CDR3 has 13 amino acids. Per the germline V gene, CDR1 is KGHDR and CDR2 is SFDVKD. V was trimmed by 9 bases and J by 3 bases, leaving 13 bases between them. In nucleotides, the CDR3 is TGTGCCACCGCAAAAGGGGGGGAAGAGACCCAGTACTTC. Amino acids: CATAKGGEETQYF.

In nucleotides, the CDR3 is TGTGCCAGCAGCCAAGAGACAGTATTCTCCTACGAGCAGTACTTC. Translating gives CASSQETVFSYEQYF. This chain links TRBV4-2 with TRBJ2-7; perhaps TRBD1 as D (5 bases). CDR3 length: 15 amino acids. The germline CDR1 and CDR2 sequences are LGHNA and YNFKEQ. V dropped 0 bases and J dropped 0 bases, with 9 bases sitting between them.

This clone has only one observation. V usage is TRBV14 and J usage is TRBJ2-3; D ambiguous. This CDR3 is built from 15 residues. Germline CDR1 SGHDN, CDR2 FVKESK. V was cut by 1 base and J by 4 bases, with 12 bases left in between. CDR3 DNA sequence: TGTGCCAGCAGCCAAGTCGGTGGTCGGGCAGATACGCAGTATTTT. This sequence encodes CASSQVGGRADTQYF.

The chain uses TRBV6-5 and TRBJ1-2, with 9 bases aligning to TRBD1. The J segment lost 7 bases and the V segment lost 2 bases, leaving 11 bases of the junction unmatched. CDR1 and CDR2 (germline): MNHEY, SVGAGI. CDR3 size: 16 residues. CDR3 residues: CASSYVGPQGAGGYTF. CDR3 nucleotides: TGTGCCAGCAGTTACGTTGGCCCACAGGGGGCAGGTGGCTACACCTTC.

A few counts support this clone. The chain's CDR3 is CASRDPAGAHEKLFF. The CDR3 DNA is TGTGCCAGCAGGGATCCGGCAGGGGCGCATGAAAAACTGTTTTTT. V gene TRBV5-5 combines with J gene TRBJ1-4, with D tentatively TRBD1 (6 bases). The CDR3 consists of 15 residues. CDR1 is SGHKS and CDR2 is YYEKEE in the germline V gene (reference sequence). Trimming left V 5 bases short and J 6 bases short, with 17 bases between.

The genes are TRBV10-3 and TRBJ1-2; 7 nucleotides line up with TRBD1. V dropped 7 bases and J dropped 10; count of bases not matched to a gene: 9. The CDR3 sequence is 12 residues long. The germline V gene has CDR1 ENHRY and CDR2 SYGVKD. CDR3 coding DNA: TGTGCCATCAAAGGGGCCACAGGGGACTACACCTTC. Amino acids: CAIKGATGDYTF.

The V and J genes are TRBV30 and TRBJ2-7; 11 bases are a match to TRBD1. CDR1 GTSNPN and CDR2 SVGIG come from the germline V gene (reference sequence). The CDR3 has 14 amino acids. With V trimmed by 4 bases and J by 1 base, 3 bases remained unmatched. The CDR3 DNA follows: TGTGCCTGGACCCGGGACAGGGGGTCCTACGAGCAGTACTTC. Translating it yields CAWTRDRGSYEQYF.

This chain uses TRBV28 with TRBJ1-5; tentative D call: TRBD1 (5 bases). V lost 2 bases and J 7 bases, leaving 15 bases between the germline ends. Germline V gene data show CDR1 as MDHEN and CDR2 as SYDVKM. The CDR3 length is 15 residues. The CDR3: CASSLTSGRIQPQHF. DNA of the CDR3: TGTGCCAGCAGTTTAACGTCAGGGCGGATCCAGCCCCAGCATTTT.

The rearrangement links TRBV30 to TRBJ2-7, with 9 nucleotides matching TRBD1. V gave up 4 bases and J gave up 0 bases; unmatched junction bases: 7. Germline assignment: CDR1 GTSNPN and CDR2 SVGIG (reference sequence). This CDR3 comprises 15 residues. The CDR3 loop is CAWTPDRGISYEQYF. The CDR3 coding sequence is TGTGCCTGGACTCCCGACAGGGGGATCTCCTACGAGCAGTACTTC.

This clone was observed a single time. This chain joins TRBV5-8 and TRBJ1-4; D remains unclear. The CDR3 loop spans 12 amino acids. Trimming took off 4 bases at V and 3 bases at J, with 4 bases between the two ends. CDR1 and CDR2 (germline): SGHTS, YDEGEE. The DNA for the CDR3 is TGTGCCAGCAGCCTCTCTAATGAAAAACTGTTTTTT. It translates to CASSLSNEKLFF. Based on the CDR3 plus reference TRBV5-8 and TRBJ1-4, the full variable domain is EAGVTQSPTHLIKTRGQQATLRCSPISGHTSVYWYQQALGLGLQFLLWYDEGEERNRGNFPPRFSGRQFPNYSSELNVNALELEDSALYLCASSLSNEKLFFGSGTQLSVL.

The chain recombines TRBV24-1 with TRBJ1-5, with TRBD1 matching 7 bases. Trimming took 8 bases from V and 7 from J; bases not matched to a gene: 7. The CDR3 length is 13 residues. Looked up from germline, CDR1 is KGHDR and CDR2 is SFDVKD. Here the CDR3 reads CATKGASGQPQHF. The CDR3 DNA reads TGTGCCACCAAGGGGGCTTCGGGGCAGCCCCAGCATTTT.

This clone was counted a single time. This chain links TRBV7-6 with TRBJ2-5; 7 positions match TRBD1. V dropped 5 bases and J dropped 5; count of bases not matched to a gene: 11. The CDR3 is 15 residues long. Germline lookup yields CDR1 SGHVS and CDR2 FNYEAQ. The CDR3 bases are TGTGCCAGCAGCCCTAACAGGGGTGCCGGGGAGACCCAGTACTTC. It is translated as CASSPNRGAGETQYF.

This rearrangement joins TRBV5-5 to TRBJ2-1; unclear D gene. V lost 1 base and J 8 bases, leaving 7 bases between the germline ends. The CDR3 sequence is 12 residues long. Germline CDR1 and CDR2: SGHKS and YYEKEE (reference sequence). The DNA for the CDR3 is TGTGCCAGCAGCTTGCTAGAGTATGAGCAGTTCTTC. It translates to CASSLLEYEQFF.

The V call is TRBV27, the J call TRBJ2-3; TRBD1 might be the D (7 bases). Germline CDR1 reads MNHEY; CDR2 reads SMNVEV (reference sequence). V was cut by 10 bases and J by 5 bases, with 25 bases left in between. There are 16 residues in the CDR3. The CDR3, as DNA: TGTGCCACCTCAAACCCGGGACTCCCAGGGGGAGATACGCAGTATTTT. Translated: CATSNPGLPGGDTQYF.

The chain uses TRBV19 and TRBJ2-7, with unresolved D. The length of the CDR3 is 13 residues. The germline CDR1 and CDR2 sequences are LNHDA and SQIVND (reference sequence). V dropped 4 bases and J dropped 2 bases, with 9 bases sitting between them. This CDR3 reads CASSSASAYEQYF. In nucleotides, the CDR3 is TGTGCCAGTAGTAGTGCCTCGGCCTACGAGCAGTACTTC.